The TCR beta chain under discussion was sequenced for a study of T cell changes during pregnancy in multiple sclerosis. The CDR3 runs to 14 residues. V shed 8 bases, J shed 8 bases, and the junction held 10 bases outside the gene matches. Germline V gene data show CDR1 as MRHNA and CDR2 as SNTAGT. Only in-frame clones appear in the TCRdb table, and some are missing; sequencing was by immunoSEQ multiplex PCR. The sample shows about 20,000 clones, over 85% of them seen only once. The material sequenced was CD8+ T cells from peripheral blood mononuclear cells, taken in the second trimester of pregnancy. This sequence originates from a female donor in good health, enrolled as a control in a pregnancy study. V usage is TRBV6-4 and J usage is TRBJ2-1; 9 nucleotides align to TRBD2. The CDR3 DNA sequence: TGTGCCAGCTCCTTGCGGGAGGGTTCAGATGAGCAGTTCTTC. It is translated as CASSLREGSDEQFF.